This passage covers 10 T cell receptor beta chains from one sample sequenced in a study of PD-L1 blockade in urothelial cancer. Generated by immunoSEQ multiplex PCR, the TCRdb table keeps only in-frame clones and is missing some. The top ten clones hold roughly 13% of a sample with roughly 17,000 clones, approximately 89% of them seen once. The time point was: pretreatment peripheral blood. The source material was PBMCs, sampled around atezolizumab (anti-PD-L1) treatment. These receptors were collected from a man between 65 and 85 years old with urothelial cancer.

This CDR3 reads CASSPNWAGVFSPLHF. The CDR3 coding sequence is TGTGCCAGCAGCCCGAATTGGGCAGGGGTATTTTCACCCCTCCACTTT. V is TRBV7-9 and J is TRBJ1-6; a possible D gene is TRBD1 (6 bases). The CDR3 extends over 16 amino acids. Trimming stripped 5 bases from V and 9 bases from J, with 20 bases between. Germline CDR1 reads SEHNR; CDR2 reads FQNEAQ (reference sequence).

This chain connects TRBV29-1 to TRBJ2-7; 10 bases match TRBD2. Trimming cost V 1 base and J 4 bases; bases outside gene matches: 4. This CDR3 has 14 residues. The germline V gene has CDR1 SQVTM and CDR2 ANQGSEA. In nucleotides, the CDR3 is TGCAGCGTTGAAGTAGCGGGGGGCTTATACGAGCAGTACTTC. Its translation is CSVEVAGGLYEQYF.

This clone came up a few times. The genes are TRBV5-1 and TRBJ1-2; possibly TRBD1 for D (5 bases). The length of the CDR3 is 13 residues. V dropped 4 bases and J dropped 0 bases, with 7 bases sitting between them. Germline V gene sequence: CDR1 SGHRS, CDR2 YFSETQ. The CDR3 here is CASSQTANYGYTF. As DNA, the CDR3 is TGCGCCAGCAGCCAGACAGCTAACTATGGCTACACCTTC.

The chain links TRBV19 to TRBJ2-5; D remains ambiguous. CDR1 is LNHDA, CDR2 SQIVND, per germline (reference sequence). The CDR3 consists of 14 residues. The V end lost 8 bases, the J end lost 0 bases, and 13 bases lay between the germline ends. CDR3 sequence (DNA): TGTGCCAGTCCCACTATGCTGTACCAAGAGACCCAGTACTTC. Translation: CASPTMLYQETQYF.

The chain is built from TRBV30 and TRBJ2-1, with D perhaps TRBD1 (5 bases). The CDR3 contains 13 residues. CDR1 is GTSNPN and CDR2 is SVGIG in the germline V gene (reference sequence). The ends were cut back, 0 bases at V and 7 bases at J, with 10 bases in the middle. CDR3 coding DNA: TGTGCCTGGAGTGTACAGGTGGGGAATGAGCAGTTCTTC. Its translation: CAWSVQVGNEQFF. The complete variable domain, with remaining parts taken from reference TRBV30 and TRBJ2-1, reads SQTIHQWPATLVQPVGSPLSLECTVEGTSNPNLYWYRQAAGRGLQLLFYSVGIGQISSEVPQNLSASRPQDRQFILSSKKLLLSDSGFYLCAWSVQVGNEQFFGPGTRLTVL.

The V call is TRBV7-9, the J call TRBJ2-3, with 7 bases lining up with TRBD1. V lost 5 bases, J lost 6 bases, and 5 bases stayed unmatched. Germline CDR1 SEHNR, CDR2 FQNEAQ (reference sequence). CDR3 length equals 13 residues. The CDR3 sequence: CASSPRGPDTQYF. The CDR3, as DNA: TGTGCCAGCAGCCCAAGGGGGCCGGATACGCAGTATTTT.

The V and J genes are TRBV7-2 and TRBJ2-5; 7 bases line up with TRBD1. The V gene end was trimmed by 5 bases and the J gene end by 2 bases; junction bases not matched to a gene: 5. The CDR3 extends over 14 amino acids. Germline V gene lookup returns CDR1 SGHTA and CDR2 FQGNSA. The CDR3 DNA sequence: TGTGCCAGCAGCCGGACAGGAAAGCAAGAGACCCAGTACTTC. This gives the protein CASSRTGKQETQYF.

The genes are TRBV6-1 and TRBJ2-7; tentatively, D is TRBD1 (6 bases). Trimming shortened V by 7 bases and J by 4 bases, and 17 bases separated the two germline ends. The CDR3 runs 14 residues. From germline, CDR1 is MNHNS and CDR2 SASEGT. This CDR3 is CASTSDSYMYEQYF. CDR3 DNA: TGTGCCAGCACCTCGGACAGTTACATGTACGAGCAGTACTTC.

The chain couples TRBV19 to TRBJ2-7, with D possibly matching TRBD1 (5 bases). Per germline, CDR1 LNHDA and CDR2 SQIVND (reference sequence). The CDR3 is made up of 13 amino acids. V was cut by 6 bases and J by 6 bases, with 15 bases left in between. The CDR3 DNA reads TGTGCCAGTAGCAAGGGAACAGGCCGCGAGCAGTACTTC. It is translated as CASSKGTGREQYF.

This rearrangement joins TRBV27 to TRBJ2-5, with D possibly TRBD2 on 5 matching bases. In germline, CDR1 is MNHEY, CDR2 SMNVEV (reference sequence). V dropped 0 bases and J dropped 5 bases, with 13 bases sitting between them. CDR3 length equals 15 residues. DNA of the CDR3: TGTGCCAGCAGTTTATCCTTTCTAGCCGGGGAGACCCAGTACTTC. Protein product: CASSLSFLAGETQYF.